This T cell receptor (beta chain) derives from a study of shared clonotypes between healthy human individuals. On sorted subsets, replicate PCRs used approximately 190 ng DNA, or 27,000 or so T cell genomes. Assay: immunoSEQ multiplex PCR; the TCRdb copy retains only in-frame clones and omits some. The table lists 550,000 to 800,000 clones, under 80% of them singletons. In the case of this clone: Its antigen is undetermined.

From CD4+ cells came CD45RA+ naive and CD45RA-negative memory subsets. The study's findings and limits: Clonotypes shared by all four donors outscored non-shared clonotypes in generation probability.

Trimming shortened V by 0 bases and J by 6 bases, and 11 bases separated the two germline ends. Germline values: CDR1 MNHEY, CDR2 SMNVEV (reference sequence). The CDR3 consists of 15 residues. The chain uses TRBV27 and TRBJ2-2, with D tentatively TRBD1 or TRBD2 (5 bases each). The sequence came from a woman aged 30 to 39 in good health. Sequencing used memory CD4+ T cells sorted from blood. Subset specified: CD45RA-negative fraction. CDR3 nucleotide sequence: TGTGCCAGCAGTTTATCGGGGGACCGAGCCGGGGAGCTGTTTTTT. This translates into CASSLSGDRAGELFF.